This passage covers 20 T cell receptor beta chains from one sample sequenced in a study of shared clonotypes between healthy human individuals. TCRdb's copy holds only in-frame clones and misses some; the assay was immunoSEQ multiplex PCR. The sample shows about 490,000 clones, almost 80% of them seen only once. The sample comprised PBMCs. The receptors here all came from a woman in her forties in good health. Some clones in this sample may be carry-over from other donors' samples.

The chain carries TRBV28 and TRBJ2-6; no definite D call. Germline CDR1 MDHEN, CDR2 SYDVKM. Trimming pared 8 bases from V and 3 bases from J, leaving 5 bases between. The CDR3 extends over 12 amino acids. The CDR3 sequence is CASLGGANVLTF. Written as DNA, the CDR3 is TGTGCCAGCCTGGGTGGGGCCAACGTCCTGACTTTC.

This chain connects TRBV7-3 to TRBJ2-1; TRBD1 aligns across 9 bases. This CDR3 region has 16 residues. Germline-derived CDR1 and CDR2 are SGHTA and FQGTGA. Losses at the gene ends were 5 bases for V and 4 bases for J; bases not matched to a gene: 9. CDR3 sequence: CASSASAGTGYNEQFF. CDR3 nucleotides: TGTGCCAGCAGCGCTTCCGCCGGGACAGGGTACAATGAGCAGTTCTTC.

The CDR3 DNA sequence: TGCGCCAGCAGCCAAACAGGGGTTCGCGAGACCCAGTACTTC. It yields the protein CASSQTGVRETQYF. This sequence joins TRBV4-1 and TRBJ2-5, with 7 bases that match TRBD1. The trim removed 2 bases at V and 5 bases at J, leaving 5 bases unmatched. The CDR3 spans 14 residues. The V gene's germline CDR1 is MGHRA and CDR2 YSYEKL.

This clone appeared a single time. CDR3 loop: CASSPSLDRGDEAFF. The CDR3 DNA follows: TGTGCCAGCTCACCCTCTCTGGACAGGGGCGATGAAGCTTTCTTT. V usage is TRBV18 and J usage is TRBJ1-1; TRBD1 aligns across 9 bases. Trimming cost V 3 bases and J 7 bases; bases outside gene matches: 9. The germline gives CDR1 KGHSH, CDR2 LQKENI. The CDR3 contains 15 residues.

The J gene is TRBJ2-1, the V gene TRBV16; 7 bases map to TRBD1. The V and J ends lost 4 bases and 15 bases, in that order; junction bases with no gene match: 12. The CDR3 totals 13 residues. Germline-derived CDR1 and CDR2 are KGHSY and FQNENV. The CDR3 spells CASSPGSGGLPFF. CDR3 nucleotides: TGTGCCAGCAGCCCAGGATCAGGGGGTCTTCCGTTCTTC.

The chain links TRBV5-1 to TRBJ1-1; TRBD1 agrees at 9 bases. J gave up 5 bases and V 4 bases, and 9 bases lay outside the gene matches. Per the germline V gene, CDR1 is SGHRS and CDR2 is YFSETQ. This CDR3 has 15 residues. The CDR3 DNA reads TGCGCCAGCAGCCCAGACAGGGGGGGTGTGACTGAAGCTTTCTTT. Encoded protein: CASSPDRGGVTEAFF.

As to this clone: Mismatch with germline at one junction end may stem from a read error. For the CDR3, the DNA is TGTACCAGCAGCGGGGGACTAGCGGGACACAATGAGCAGTTCTTC. Translated, it gives CTSSGGLAGHNEQFF. This sequence joins TRBV5-6 and TRBJ2-1; 13 bases line up with TRBD2. Per germline, CDR1 SGHDT and CDR2 YYEEEE. There are 15 residues in the CDR3.

This chain connects TRBV11-2 to TRBJ2-3, with D unclear. There are 14 residues in the CDR3. V was pared by 2 bases and J by 0 bases, with 6 bases between. CDR1 SGHAT and CDR2 FQNNGV come from the germline V gene. CDR3 DNA: TGTGCCAGCAGCTTAACGGAAAGCACAGATACGCAGTATTTT. Amino acids: CASSLTESTDTQYF.

Turning to this clone: Other DNA sequences in the sample encode the same CDR3. The chain has TRBV2 and TRBJ2-2; a weak D match, TRBD2 (5 bases). The V gene lost 2 bases and the J gene lost 4 bases, with 8 bases spanning the gap. The CDR3 has 14 amino acids. CDR1 and CDR2 from the germline V gene are SNHLY and FYNNEI. The CDR3 coding sequence is TGTGCCAGCAGTGAATCCGGGGTCACCGGGGAGCTGTTTTTT. Protein product: CASSESGVTGELFF.

This chain joins TRBV2 and TRBJ1-6; D may be TRBD1 (6 bases). Trimming cost V 7 bases and J 8 bases, with 12 bases left between them. CDR3 size: 13 residues. Germline V CDR1 and CDR2: SNHLY, FYNNEI. CDR3 sequence: CASNSGAHSPLHF. CDR3 bases: TGTGCCAGCAACTCGGGGGCCCATTCACCCCTCCACTTT.

In this sample, this clone turned up a few times. The rearrangement links TRBV28 to TRBJ2-7; D remains ambiguous. The V end lost 7 bases, the J end lost 4 bases, and 17 bases lay between the germline ends. The length of the CDR3 is 14 residues. From germline, CDR1 is MDHEN and CDR2 SYDVKM. CDR3 region: CASKRYHPQYEQYF. The CDR3 DNA is TGTGCCAGCAAACGTTATCACCCCCAATACGAGCAGTACTTC.

This chain uses TRBV9 with TRBJ2-2; 7 nucleotides agree with TRBD2. CDR3 length: 16 residues. CDR1 and CDR2 from the germline V gene are SGDLS and YYNGEE. The V segment lost 0 bases and the J segment 3 bases; nucleotides outside the gene matches: 5. CDR3 in amino acids: CASSVAVGGYTGELFF. CDR3 sequence (DNA): TGTGCCAGCAGCGTAGCAGTGGGAGGGTACACCGGGGAGCTGTTTTTT.

The V gene is TRBV5-1, the J gene TRBJ2-3, with D unclear. This CDR3 spans 13 amino acids. Trimming stripped 7 bases from V and 0 bases from J, with 9 bases between. Germline CDR1 and CDR2: SGHRS and YFSETQ. The DNA of the CDR3 is TGCGCCAGCCGTTATGAAAGCACAGATACGCAGTATTTT. Residues: CASRYESTDTQYF.

Only one count was recorded for this clone. The CDR3 coding sequence is TGTGCCAGCAGCCAAGAAGGACTACTATACAATGAGCAGTTCTTC. Translation: CASSQEGLLYNEQFF. The chain joins TRBV14 to TRBJ2-1; D is possibly TRBD2 (6 bases). Looked up from germline, CDR1 is SGHDN and CDR2 is FVKESK. This CDR3 is 15 amino acids long. The V gene lost 0 bases and the J gene lost 4 bases, with 10 bases spanning the gap.

Remarks on this clone: Here the CDR3 omits its conserved ending phenylalanine or tryptophan, so a read error is the likely source. The V and J genes are TRBV30 and TRBJ2-7; 9 bases line up with TRBD2. The V gene end was trimmed by 2 bases and the J gene end by 1 base; junction bases not matched to a gene: 9. Germline V CDR1 and CDR2: GTSNPN, SVGIG (reference sequence). The CDR3 has 16 amino acids. The CDR3 is CAWSLYVTSGSYEQYL. In DNA form, the CDR3 reads TGTGCCTGGAGTCTATATGTGACTAGCGGTTCCTACGAGCAGTACTTA.

The chain carries TRBV6-6 and TRBJ2-7; possible D gene TRBD2, 6 bases. Germline V CDR1 and CDR2: MNHNY, SVGAGI (reference sequence). The CDR3 runs 15 residues. V shed 6 bases and J shed 3 bases, with 18 bases lying between them. In DNA, the CDR3 is TGTGCCAGCAGACTCGGGGGTCCCCCTAGCTACGAGCAGTACTTC. Amino acids: CASRLGGPPSYEQYF.

This chain joins TRBV4-1 and TRBJ2-2; 8 positions match TRBD1. V lost 4 bases, J lost 2 bases, and 6 bases stayed unmatched. The CDR3 covers 16 residues. Germline values: CDR1 MGHRA, CDR2 YSYEKL. The CDR3 sequence is CASSPDRGGNTGELFF. In DNA form, the CDR3 reads TGCGCCAGCAGCCCCGACAGGGGCGGTAACACCGGGGAGCTGTTTTTT.

A remark on this clone: Other DNA sequences in this specimen translate into the identical CDR3. V gene TRBV9 combines with J gene TRBJ1-4; TRBD1 is a possible D gene (6 bases). CDR1 is SGDLS, CDR2 YYNGEE, per germline. Trimming cost V 4 bases and J 4 bases, with 11 bases left between them. The length of the CDR3 is 14 residues. DNA of the CDR3: TGTGCCAGCAGCCCCGGGGGGCTTAATGAAAAACTGTTTTTT. Its protein product is CASSPGGLNEKLFF.

CDR3 region: CASSILAGSEETQYF. The DNA of the CDR3 is TGTGCCAGTAGTATACTTGCAGGATCCGAGGAGACCCAGTACTTC. This chain joins TRBV19 and TRBJ2-5; D remains ambiguous. Per the germline V gene, CDR1 is LNHDA and CDR2 is SQIVND (reference sequence). Trimming left V 2 bases short and J 5 bases short, with 15 bases between. The CDR3 has 15 amino acids.

This sequence joins TRBV5-1 and TRBJ1-3; D is undetermined. Germline-derived CDR1 and CDR2 are SGHRS and YFSETQ. The V end was cut by 5 bases, the J end by 2 bases, with 17 bases between. The CDR3 has 16 amino acids. Here the CDR3 reads CASSSETRRPGNTIYF. CDR3 sequence (DNA): TGCGCCAGCAGTTCCGAGACCCGCCGTCCTGGAAACACCATATATTTT.